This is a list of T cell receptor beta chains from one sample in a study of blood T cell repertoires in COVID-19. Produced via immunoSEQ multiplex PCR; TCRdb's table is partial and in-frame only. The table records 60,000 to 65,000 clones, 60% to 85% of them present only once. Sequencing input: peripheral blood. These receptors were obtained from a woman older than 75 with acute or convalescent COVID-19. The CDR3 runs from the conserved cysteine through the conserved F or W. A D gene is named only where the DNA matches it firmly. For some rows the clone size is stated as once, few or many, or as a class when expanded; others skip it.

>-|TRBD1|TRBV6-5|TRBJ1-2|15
TGTGCCAGCAGAGGACAGGGGGCGGGGGACTATGGCTACACCTTC
CASRGQGAGDYGYTF
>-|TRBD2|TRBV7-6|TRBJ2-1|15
TGTGCCAGCAGCTTAGTCGCAGCGGGAGTATCTGAGCAGTTCTTC
CASSLVAAGVSEQFF
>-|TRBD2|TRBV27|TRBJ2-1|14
TGTGCCAGCAGTCCCGGGGGGGCGCATAATGAGCAGTTCTTC
CASSPGGAHNEQFF
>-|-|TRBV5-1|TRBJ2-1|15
TGCGCCAGCAGCTTGGGGTCTAGCCCCTACAATGAGCAGTTCTTC
CASSLGSSPYNEQFF
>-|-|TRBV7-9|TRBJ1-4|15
TGTGCCAGCAGCTCGGGTGGGGGGACTAATGAAAAACTGTTTTTT
CASSSGGGTNEKLFF
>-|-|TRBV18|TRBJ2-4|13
TGTGCCAGCTCCCCCCTAGAGCGAGGCGTTCAGTACTTC
CASSPLERGVQYF
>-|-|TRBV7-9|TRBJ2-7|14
TGTGCCAGCAGCTACGGTAGGAGTCCCCTCGAGCAGTACTTC
CASSYGRSPLEQYF
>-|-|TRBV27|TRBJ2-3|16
TGTGCCAGCATACAGGGTGAAGCCGAGTTCACAGATACGCAGTATTTT
CASIQGEAEFTDTQYF
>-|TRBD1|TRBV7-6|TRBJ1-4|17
TGTGCCAGCAGCTTTCGGACAGGGGGGACGGGTAATGAAAAACTGTTTTTT
CASSFRTGGTGNEKLFF
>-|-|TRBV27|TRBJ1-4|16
TGTGCCAGCAGTTTCCGCTCTGGGCAGTCTAATGAAAAACTGTTTTTT
CASSFRSGQSNEKLFF
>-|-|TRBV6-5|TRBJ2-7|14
TGTGCCAGCACCGAAACTACAACTACCTACGAGCAGTACTTC
CASTETTTTYEQYF
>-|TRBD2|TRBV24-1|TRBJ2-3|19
TGTGCCACCAGTGATTTCCTGAGGGAGGCGGGAGCTAGCACAGATACGCAGTATTTT
CATSDFLREAGASTDTQYF
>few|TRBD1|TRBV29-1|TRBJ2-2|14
TGCAGCGTTAACCGGGACAGGAACACCGGGGAGCTGTTTTTT
CSVNRDRNTGELFF
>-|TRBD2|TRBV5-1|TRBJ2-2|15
TGCGCCAGCAGCTCGGGACTAGTAGTGTCCGGGGAGCTGTTTTTT
CASSSGLVVSGELFF
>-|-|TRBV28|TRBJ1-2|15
TGTGCCAGCACCCGGAGCGGATCCCCTATCGGGGGCTACACCTTC
CASTRSGSPIGGYTF
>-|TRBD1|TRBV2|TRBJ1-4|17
TGTGCCAGCACCAAAGGAAGACAGGGGTTCTTCGAGGAAAAACTGTTTTTT
CASTKGRQGFFEEKLFF
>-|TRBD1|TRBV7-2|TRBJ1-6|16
TGTGCCAGCAGCTTAATGGGACAGGTGGGAAATTCACCCCTCCACTTT
CASSLMGQVGNSPLHF
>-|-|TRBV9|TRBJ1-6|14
TGTGCCAGCAGCGTAGTGCAGGGTCTGGCACCCCTCCACTTT
CASSVVQGLAPLHF
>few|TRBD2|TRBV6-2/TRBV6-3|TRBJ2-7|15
TGTGCCAGCAGCACCCCGGGAGGGCGGTCCCACGAGCAGTACTTC
CASSTPGGRSHEQYF
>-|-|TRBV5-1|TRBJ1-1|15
TGCGCCAGCAGCGGGGGACTCAAAATGAACACTGAAGCTTTCTTT
CASSGGLKMNTEAFF
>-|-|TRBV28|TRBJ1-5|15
TGTGCCAGCAGGTTAGGGACTTTTAGCAATCAGCCCCAGCATTTT
CASRLGTFSNQPQHF
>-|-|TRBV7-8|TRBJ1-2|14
TGTGCCAGCAGCTTAGTGGGGCCTACCACTGGCTACACCTTC
CASSLVGPTTGYTF
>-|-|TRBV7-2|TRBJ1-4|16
TGTGCCAGCAGCTTAGTGGGAGGTTGGACTAATGAAAAACTGTTTTTT
CASSLVGGWTNEKLFF
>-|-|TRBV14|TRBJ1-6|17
TGTGCCAGCAGCCTGACAGCCGTCACATCCTATAATTCACCCCTCCACTTT
CASSLTAVTSYNSPLHF
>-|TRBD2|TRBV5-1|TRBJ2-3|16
TGCGCCAGCAGCTTCCTGACTAGCGGGAGACCAGATACGCAGTATTTT
CASSFLTSGRPDTQYF
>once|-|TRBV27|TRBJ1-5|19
TGTGCCAGCAGTTTATACGCGACAGTCTGGGCCCCTGGCAGTCAGCCCCAGCATTTT
CASSLYATVWAPGSQPQHF
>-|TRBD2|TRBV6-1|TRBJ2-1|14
TGTGCCAGCAGTGAAGTGGGAGGGTACAATGAGCAGTTCTTC
CASSEVGGYNEQFF
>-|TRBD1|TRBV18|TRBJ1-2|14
TGTGCCAGCTCACCGCAGGGGGGCTCCTATGGCTACACCTTC
CASSPQGGSYGYTF
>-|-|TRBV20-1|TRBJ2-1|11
TGCAGTGCAGCGCGGTTAGGAGAGCAGTTCTTC
CSAARLGEQFF
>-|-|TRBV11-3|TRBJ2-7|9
TGTGCCAGCACGGGCGAGCAGTACTTC
CASTGEQYF
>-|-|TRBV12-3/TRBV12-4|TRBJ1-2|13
TGTGCCAGCAGTACAGGGATTTTACGGAGCTACACCTTC
CASSTGILRSYTF
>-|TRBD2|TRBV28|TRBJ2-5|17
TGTGCCAGCAGTTTAATGTTTCCAGCGGGAGGTATCGAGACCCAGTACTTC
CASSLMFPAGGIETQYF
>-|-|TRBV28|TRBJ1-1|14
TGTGCCAGCAGTTTAGGCCCAATTGCACCTGAAGCTTTCTTT
CASSLGPIAPEAFF
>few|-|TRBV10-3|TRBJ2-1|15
TGTGCCATCAGTGAGTATAGGGGGAGCAACAATGAGCAGTTCTTC
CAISEYRGSNNEQFF
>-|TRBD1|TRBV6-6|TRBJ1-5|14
TGTGCCAGCAGCGGACAGGGGGCAGGCCAGCCCCAGCATTTT
CASSGQGAGQPQHF
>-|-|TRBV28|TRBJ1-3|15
TGTGCCAGCAGGTTCGGGTCTTCGGGTGGAAACACCATATATTTT
CASRFGSSGGNTIYF
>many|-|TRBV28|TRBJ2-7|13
TGTGCCAGCACCCCTGCCGGCGGGAACGAGCAGTACTTC
CASTPAGGNEQYF
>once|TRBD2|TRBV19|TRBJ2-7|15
TGTGCCAGTAGTTCCAAGACTAGCGGGAGCGACGAGCAGTACTTC
CASSSKTSGSDEQYF
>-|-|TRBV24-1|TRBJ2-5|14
TGTGCCACCAGTGAGTCCGCGGGACAGGAGACCCAGTACTTC
CATSESAGQETQYF
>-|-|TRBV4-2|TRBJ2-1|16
TGTGCCAGCAGCCAAGACGGACTGAGCTCCTACAATGAGCAGTTCTTC
CASSQDGLSSYNEQFF
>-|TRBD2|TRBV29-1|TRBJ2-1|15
TGCAGCGTTGTTCTAGGTGGGAGGGTAACTGGCGAGCAGTTCTTC
CSVVLGGRVTGEQFF
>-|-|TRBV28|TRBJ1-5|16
TGTGCCAGCAGTTTACCGGGGGGAAGAGGCAATCAGCCCCAGCATTTT
CASSLPGGRGNQPQHF
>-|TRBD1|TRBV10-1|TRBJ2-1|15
TGCGCCAGCAGTGAACAGGGGGTCTGGTCACTTGAGCAGTTCTTC
CASSEQGVWSLEQFF
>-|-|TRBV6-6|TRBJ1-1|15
TGTGCCAGCAGTTACTCGGGGACAATGAACACTGAAGCTTTCTTT
CASSYSGTMNTEAFF